The clone carrying this T cell receptor (beta chain) was seen only a few times. Its antigen is unknown. The data were obtained in a study of cytomegalovirus exposure and HLA in healthy donors. General study points: TRBV6-2, TRBV6-3 and some other V segments were unresolvable in 87-base-pair reads.

The germline V and J ends were trimmed by 8 bases and 3 bases, with 14 bases remaining between them. The germline gives CDR1 MDHEN, CDR2 SYDVKM. This CDR3 region has 14 residues. PCR amplification relied on 60 Vbeta primers (plus 13 Jbeta primers). Profiled with immunoSEQ multiplex PCR; TCRdb holds only in-frame clones, not every one. The sample contains 210,000 or so clones, more than 60% of which appear only once. This TCR was sampled from a woman aged 25 to 39 in good health and CMV-seropositive. Sample: PBMCs. The genes are TRBV28 and TRBJ1-3, with a tentative D call TRBD1 (6 bases). CDR3 DNA sequence: TGTGCCAGCCTTCAGGGGTCTAATGGAAACACCATATATTTT. It is translated as CASLQGSNGNTIYF.